The sequence of this TCR beta chain was determined in a study of T cells in Graves' hyperthyroidism and ophthalmopathy. Study results and limitations: Expanded thyroid clonotypes (above 0.001) were mostly also found in blood. Ophthalmopathy was model-predicted a median roughly 6.5 months pre-onset.

This clonotype was recorded at least ten times. Its antigen remains unknown. In patients aged 18 to 65, hyperthyroidism was newly diagnosed, with duration under 2 months. Lactation, pregnancy, other autoimmune disease or uncontrolled infection excluded patients. Using RNA transcripts as the source, TCR beta CDR3 regions were amplified. Initially, a first-round RT-PCR of the TCR CDR3 employed the HTBI primer set. From the multiplex PCR reads, TCRdb called clonotypes with MiXCR, one entry per CDR3 protein. The data hold over 150,000 distinct CDR3 sequences, with approximately 16% observed a single time. There are 19 residues in the CDR3. Germline V CDR1 and CDR2: SGHAT, FQNNGV. With 4 bases clipped from V and 0 bases from J, the junction kept 12 bases outside the gene matches.

The specimen was blood. The chain combines TRBV11-2 with TRBJ2-1; 10 bases line up with TRBD2. This sequence originates from a woman aged 45-65 years with Graves' hyperthyroidism. In DNA, the CDR3 is TGTGCCAGCAGCTCACCGGGACTAGCGACGCTGAGCTCCTACAATGAGCAGTTCTTC. This sequence encodes CASSSPGLATLSSYNEQFF.